This T cell receptor beta chain was captured in a study of T cells in localized non-small cell lung cancer. The CDR3 spans 13 residues. Per the germline V gene, CDR1 is MGHDK and CDR2 is SYGVNS. The V and J ends lost 8 bases and 1 base respectively, with 9 bases between them. Profiling relied on immunoSEQ multiplex PCR, and the TCRdb table lists in-frame clones only, not all of them. Here the sample spans under 35,000 clones, around 80% being singletons. Study-wide findings and caveats: Highest T cell clonality was seen in uninvolved adjacent lung, surpassing that measured in tumor. A median of around 60 clones ranked among the top 100 in tumor appeared in adjacent lung. Heterogeneity remains possible because sequencing was limited to only one tumor region. Higher blood T cell density went with longer overall survival.

There are a few counts of this clone. Its target is not known. Material: peripheral blood, obtained before any cancer treatment. The chain carries TRBV25-1 and TRBJ2-1, with D tentatively TRBD1 (5 bases). This receptor was identified in a male donor older than 55 with stage II squamous cell lung carcinoma. CDR3 in amino acids: CASQGASYNEQFF. The CDR3 nucleotides are TGTGCCAGCCAAGGGGCATCCTACAATGAGCAGTTCTTC.